The rows below give T cell receptor beta chains drawn from one sample of a study of CD8 T cells in Susac syndrome. Via MiXCR, TCRdb re-called the immunoSEQ multiplex PCR reads, giving one row per CDR3 protein. In the table there are over 300,000 distinct CDR3 sequences, approximately 90% of which are singletons. Sequencing was performed on CD4+ T cells from PBMCs. The receptor source for this set is a human donor with multiple sclerosis. Each CDR3 is given with its conserved first and last residue. For some rows the clone size is stated as once, few or many, or as a class when expanded; others skip it.

j_call clone_size v_call cdr3_aa
TRBJ2-6 - TRBV2 CARDRGVSGANVLTF
TRBJ2-4 - TRBV19 CASSILPLGPPQIAKNIQYF
TRBJ1-2 once TRBV25-1 CASRTGGVVDGYTF
TRBJ1-1 - TRBV11-1 CASSLGLGNAEAFF
TRBJ2-2 once TRBV5-5 CASSLRTEIGELFF
TRBJ2-1 - TRBV9 CASSVGSSSYNEQFF
TRBJ1-2 - TRBV29-1 CSVEESGPGYTF
TRBJ1-5 - TRBV30 CAWAPGTGLNQPQHF
TRBJ1-1 - TRBV29-1 CSVRAVTTEAFF
TRBJ2-3 - TRBV7-2 CASSLARGTQYF
TRBJ2-7 - TRBV6-2/TRBV6-3 CASSSLFAGGEQYF
TRBJ2-1 - TRBV20-1 CSAPIGVNEQFF
TRBJ2-2 - TRBV12-3/TRBV12-4 CASRTLGGLTGELFF
TRBJ2-3 - TRBV5-1 CASSSLAFTSPDTQYF
TRBJ1-6 - TRBV7-2 CASSLDSSNSPLHF
TRBJ2-2 - TRBV9 CASSVVSGGATGELFF
TRBJ2-2 few TRBV7-9 CASSPRRGRTGELFF
TRBJ1-1 - TRBV5-1 CASSLGSWGDTEAFF
TRBJ2-3 - TRBV6-1 CASSASGTSGTDTQYF
TRBJ2-5 - TRBV7-2 CASSLAGAHGETQYF
TRBJ2-6 - TRBV11-1 CASSRTAVSGANVLTF
TRBJ2-1 - TRBV2 CASTLSRLRDEQFF
TRBJ1-2 - TRBV20-1 CSVNRGDGYGYTF
TRBJ2-5 - TRBV7-2 CASSLGGRHETQYF
TRBJ2-1 - TRBV11-1 CASNLRASGSNNEQFF
TRBJ2-7 - TRBV19 CASSIMDNPSYEQYF
TRBJ1-2 - TRBV5-6 CASSIRDRPYGYTF
TRBJ1-5 - TRBV7-8 CASSQAGGGYRNQPQHF
TRBJ1-6 - TRBV30 CAWSAGYNSPLHF
TRBJ1-3 - TRBV7-9 CASTPATRLNTIYF
TRBJ1-2 - TRBV3-1 CASSPRGSLLGGYTF
TRBJ1-3 - TRBV2 CASSERRGASGNTIYF
TRBJ1-2 - TRBV12-3/TRBV12-4 CASSLGLGDPNYGYTF
TRBJ2-1 - TRBV15 CATSRGQLGAGGDRYNEQFF
TRBJ1-3 - TRBV5-1 CASSLDGISGNTIYF
TRBJ2-3 - TRBV7-3 CASSPNGLRGTQYF
TRBJ2-2 - TRBV27 CASRYRGAGGELFF
TRBJ2-3 - TRBV21-1 CASSKGLAGGPTGSDTQYF
TRBJ2-4 - TRBV9 CASSGQGAGAKNIQYF
TRBJ2-7 - TRBV20-1 CSAFRSGTQTDEQYF
TRBJ2-1 few TRBV7-9 CASSSTSGTYNEQFF